Below are 19 T cell receptor beta chains sequenced from a single sample in a study of CD8+ T cells in alopecia areata (dated by TCRdb to 2016 to 2019). Libraries were built with the immunoSEQ multiplex PCR assay. RNA was extracted from all samples and reverse transcribed into cDNA as template for TCR sequencing. The clones in this table, taken by TCRdb from immuneACCESS, are in-frame only. Not every clone is retained; where verified, under half of the shortfall comes from an unresolved V gene, and the cause of the rest is unknown. For this sample the table gives roughly 120,000 clones, of which about 50% were detected only once. The ten largest clones take up roughly 0.5% of the sample. According to the study, the label for this sample's time point signals: approximately 4 weeks on oral tofacitinib. Reading the label with the study, this specimen's treatment or condition is: oral pan-JAK inhibitor, 5-10 mg twice daily.

Here the sequenced sample was CD4+ T cells sorted from blood, taken at week 4, from a patient treated with tofacitinib. The receptors shown here come from a human donor with alopecia areata.

This clone was recorded at least ten times. The chain uses TRBV19 and TRBJ2-3, with 10 bases aligning to TRBD2. The CDR3 loop spans 17 amino acids. The V and J ends lost 5 bases and 3 bases, in that order; junction bases with no gene match: 11. Per the germline V gene, CDR1 is LNHDA and CDR2 is SQIVND (reference sequence). The DNA for the CDR3 is TGTGCCAGTAGTCATTGGAAGGGACTAGCGATAACAGATACGCAGTATTTT. This codes for CASSHWKGLAITDTQYF.

This chain links TRBV2 with TRBJ2-3; perhaps D is TRBD1 or TRBD2 (6 bases each). Germline lookup yields CDR1 SNHLY and CDR2 FYNNEI. CDR3 length: 13 residues. The V end lost 7 bases, the J end lost 5 bases, and 13 bases lay between the germline ends. DNA for the CDR3: TGTGCCAGCATCGAGGGGGGTAGAGATACGCAGTATTTT. Translated, it gives CASIEGGRDTQYF.

The rearrangement uses TRBV6-1 and TRBJ2-6; 9 bases agree with TRBD1. In germline, CDR1 is MNHNS, CDR2 SASEGT. J lost 0 bases, V lost 3 bases, and 6 bases had no gene match. The CDR3 is 18 residues long. CDR3 sequence reads: CASSDPRDRDSGANVLTF. The CDR3, as DNA: TGTGCCAGCAGTGATCCCCGGGACAGGGACTCTGGGGCCAACGTCCTGACTTTC.

This clone was counted only a few times. The V gene is TRBV14, the J gene TRBJ2-1, with D unclear. The CDR3 sequence is 16 residues long. Between the trimmed V and J ends, which lost 1 base and 3 bases, there was a span of 13 bases. CDR1 and CDR2 from the germline V gene are SGHDN and FVKESK. Here the CDR3 reads CASSQGPLVGYNEQFF. The CDR3 coding sequence is TGTGCCAGCAGCCAAGGGCCCCTCGTCGGCTACAATGAGCAGTTCTTC.

The chain uses TRBV30 and TRBJ2-1; D may correspond to TRBD1 or TRBD2 (5 bases each). The V end was cut by 2 bases, the J end by 2 bases, with 13 bases between. The CDR3 has 15 residues. In germline, CDR1 is GTSNPN, CDR2 SVGIG (reference sequence). In nucleotides, the CDR3 is TGTGCCTGGAGTAAGGTGGGGGTGGCCTACAATGAGCAGTTCTTC. Its protein product is CAWSKVGVAYNEQFF. Full variable domain (rest looked up from reference TRBV30 and TRBJ2-1): SQTIHQWPATLVQPVGSPLSLECTVEGTSNPNLYWYRQAAGRGLQLLFYSVGIGQISSEVPQNLSASRPQDRQFILSSKKLLLSDSGFYLCAWSKVGVAYNEQFFGPGTRLTVL.

V is TRBV7-2 and J is TRBJ1-1; D unclear. The CDR3 is 16 amino acids. In germline, CDR1 is SGHTA, CDR2 FQGNSA. Trimming removed 5 bases at V and 6 bases at J, with 22 bases between. The CDR3 DNA follows: TGTGCCAGCAGCGCGAACTTGGCGTTTGGGTACCCTGAAGCTTTCTTT. This translates into CASSANLAFGYPEAFF.

V and J are TRBV27 and TRBJ2-1; 10 bases agree with TRBD2. Germline V gene sequence: CDR1 MNHEY, CDR2 SMNVEV (reference sequence). J lost 5 bases, V lost 8 bases, and 12 bases had no gene match. The CDR3 contains 16 residues. The DNA of the CDR3 is TGTGCCAGCGGAATGCAAGCGGGGGGGGTAAACAATGAGCAGTTCTTC. Residues: CASGMQAGGVNNEQFF.

The V gene is TRBV6-5, the J gene TRBJ2-5; no firm D call. V was trimmed by 0 bases and J by 5 bases, leaving 10 bases between them. CDR3 length: 14 residues. Germline V gives CDR1 MNHEY, CDR2 SVGAGI. CDR3 sequence: CASSYSMGVETQYF. In DNA form, the CDR3 reads TGTGCCAGCAGTTACTCGATGGGTGTGGAGACCCAGTACTTC.

The V and J genes are TRBV6-5 and TRBJ2-1; tentative D call: TRBD2 (7 bases). Trimming left V 6 bases short and J 3 bases short, with 15 bases between. Looked up from germline, CDR1 is MNHEY and CDR2 is SVGAGI. The CDR3 is 15 residues long. Here the CDR3 reads CASRHNREGYNEQFF. CDR3 DNA: TGTGCCAGCAGGCATAACAGGGAGGGCTACAATGAGCAGTTCTTC.

The V call is TRBV4-1, the J call TRBJ1-1; TRBD1 is a possible D gene (5 bases). V gave up 3 bases and J gave up 1 base, with 12 bases separating them. This CDR3 spans 15 amino acids. Germline V gene lookup returns CDR1 MGHRA and CDR2 YSYEKL. The DNA for the CDR3 is TGCGCCAGCAGCCAGCCGGGACGGACGAACACTGAAGCTTTCTTT. Translation: CASSQPGRTNTEAFF.

The chain recombines TRBV7-9 with TRBJ2-3, with 9 bases fitting TRBD2. CDR1 is SEHNR, CDR2 FQNEAQ, per germline (reference sequence). V was pared by 5 bases and J by 1 base, with 7 bases of the junction left unmatched. The CDR3 has 16 residues. CDR3: CASSPGTSTGTDTQYF. Here the CDR3 DNA reads TGTGCCAGCAGCCCCGGGACTAGCACTGGCACAGATACGCAGTATTTT.

This clone was detected only a few times. V gene TRBV19 combines with J gene TRBJ2-2; unclear D gene. This CDR3 region has 14 residues. Germline V gene sequence: CDR1 LNHDA, CDR2 SQIVND (reference sequence). Between the trimmed V and J ends, which lost 7 bases and 1 base, there was a span of 10 bases. CDR3 DNA: TGTGCCAGTAAGGCGGAATTGAACACCGGGGAGCTGTTTTTT. It codes for CASKAELNTGELFF.

This clone occurred a few times. The chain links TRBV2 to TRBJ2-1, with 9 bases aligning to TRBD2. The germline V gene has CDR1 SNHLY and CDR2 FYNNEI. This CDR3 is 16 amino acids long. The V segment lost 0 bases and the J segment 3 bases; nucleotides outside the gene matches: 3. The CDR3 loop is CASSEARTSVYNEQFF. The CDR3 DNA is TGTGCCAGCAGTGAAGCTCGGACTAGCGTCTACAATGAGCAGTTCTTC.

The chain uses TRBV6-1 and TRBJ1-1, with 9 bases aligning to TRBD1. CDR1 and CDR2 (germline): MNHNS, SASEGT. Trimming cost V 6 bases and J 3 bases; bases outside gene matches: 8. CDR3 length equals 15 residues. This CDR3 is CASSAGGTGHTEAFF. As DNA, the CDR3 is TGTGCCAGCAGCGCTGGGGGGACAGGGCACACTGAAGCTTTCTTT.

This clone was detected only a few times. The V gene is TRBV23-1, the J gene TRBJ2-3; 7 bases are shared with TRBD1. TRBV23-1 is sorted into the ORF group, with uncertain function. The CDR3 loop spans 12 amino acids. V was pared by 10 bases and J by 4 bases, with 5 bases of the junction left unmatched. In DNA form, the CDR3 reads TGCGCCATACAGGGGAGCCCAGATACGCAGTATTTT. Protein: CAIQGSPDTQYF.

This clone has only a few counts. The CDR3 DNA reads as TGCAGCGTCGTCGGACAGGGGCTCACAGATACGCAGTATTTT. Protein product: CSVVGQGLTDTQYF. This chain joins TRBV29-1 and TRBJ2-3, with 9 bases fitting TRBD1. J gave up 2 bases and V 6 bases, and 6 bases lay outside the gene matches. This CDR3 is built from 14 residues. Germline V gives CDR1 SQVTM, CDR2 ANQGSEA.

As regards this clone: Other DNA variants within this sample encode the same CDR3. The chain employs TRBV29-1 and TRBJ2-2; D is ambiguous. Trimming removed 6 bases at V and 5 bases at J, with 4 bases between. CDR1 and CDR2 (germline): SQVTM, ANQGSEA. The CDR3 consists of 10 residues. The CDR3 protein is CSVGTGELFF. The CDR3 DNA reads TGCAGCGTAGGAACCGGGGAGCTGTTTTTT.

This clone was seen a handful of times. This rearrangement joins TRBV6-6 to TRBJ2-1; 10 bases agree with TRBD2. Germline assignment: CDR1 MNHNY and CDR2 SVGAGI (reference sequence). J gave up 0 bases and V 6 bases, and 2 bases lay outside the gene matches. CDR3 size: 15 residues. This chain's CDR3 is CASSRTSGSYNEQFF. The CDR3, as DNA: TGTGCCAGCAGCCGGACTAGCGGCTCCTACAATGAGCAGTTCTTC.

In its sample, this clone was seen a few times. The chain employs TRBV12-5 and TRBJ2-5, with 7 positions matching TRBD1. There are 15 residues in the CDR3. J gave up 5 bases and V 2 bases, and 8 bases lay outside the gene matches. Germline values: CDR1 LGHNT, CDR2 FRNRAP. DNA of the CDR3: TGTGCTAGTGGTTTGTGGTCAGGGGGTTGGGAGACCCAGTACTTC. Translating gives CASGLWSGGWETQYF.